The rows below give T cell receptor beta chains drawn from one sample of a study of blood T cell repertoires in COVID-19. Here immunoSEQ multiplex PCR was the method, and the copy in TCRdb shows in-frame clones only, minus some. The sample consists of fewer than 200,000 clones, 82% of them appearing once. The specimen was PBMCs or T cells enriched from blood (not recorded which). The receptors shown here come from a woman aged 55-70 years with acute COVID-19. Each CDR3 is given with its conserved first and last residue. Each record gives: J gene, V gene, clone size, D gene, CDR3 DNA, CDR3 protein. D genes are given only for firm matches. Size is stated for part of the rows, as once, few or many counts, or as a class when the clone is expanded.

j_gene: TRBJ2-5; v_gene: TRBV12-3/TRBV12-4; abundance: .; d_gene: TRBD1; CDR3nt: TGTGCCAGCAGGAACAGGGGAATGGAGACCCAGTACTTC; CDR3aa: CASRNRGMETQYF
j_gene: TRBJ2-7; v_gene: TRBV21-1; abundance: .; d_gene: .; CDR3nt: TGTGCCAGCACCAACCCCACAGAGTACTACGAGCAGTACTTC; CDR3aa: CASTNPTEYYEQYF
j_gene: TRBJ2-7; v_gene: TRBV4-3; abundance: .; d_gene: TRBD2; CDR3nt: TGCGCCAGCAGCCAAGAGGCGAGGGCTAGTGCGGGAGTGTCCTACGAGCAGTACTTC; CDR3aa: CASSQEARASAGVSYEQYF
j_gene: TRBJ1-5; v_gene: TRBV3-1/TRBV3-2; abundance: .; d_gene: .; CDR3nt: TGTGCCAGCAGCCAAGGAGGGAGTCAGCCCCAGCATTTT; CDR3aa: CASSQGGSQPQHF
j_gene: TRBJ1-6; v_gene: TRBV4-3; abundance: .; d_gene: .; CDR3nt: TGCGCCAGCAGCCAAGATGCGGTACAGGAAGGAAATAATTCACCCCTCCACTTT; CDR3aa: CASSQDAVQEGNNSPLHF
j_gene: TRBJ1-4; v_gene: TRBV12-3/TRBV12-4; abundance: .; d_gene: .; CDR3nt: TGTGCCAGCAGAAGACAGGATAATGAAAAACTGTTTTTT; CDR3aa: CASRRQDNEKLFF
j_gene: TRBJ2-3; v_gene: TRBV2; abundance: .; d_gene: .; CDR3nt: TGTGCCAGCTCCTCATGGGGCGACGATACGCAGTATTTT; CDR3aa: CASSSWGDDTQYF
j_gene: TRBJ1-1; v_gene: TRBV13; abundance: once; d_gene: .; CDR3nt: TGTGCCAGCAACACGGGTAGCACTGAAGCTTTCTTT; CDR3aa: CASNTGSTEAFF
j_gene: TRBJ2-4; v_gene: TRBV29-1; abundance: .; d_gene: .; CDR3nt: TGCAGCGTTGAAAGGTCAAACATAGCGGTATGGGTAAACATTCAGTACTTC; CDR3aa: CSVERSNIAVWVNIQYF
j_gene: TRBJ1-2; v_gene: TRBV30; abundance: once; d_gene: TRBD1; CDR3nt: TGTGCCTGGAGGGCTATACCGACAGGGGGTAGTGGCTACACCTTC; CDR3aa: CAWRAIPTGGSGYTF
j_gene: TRBJ2-7; v_gene: TRBV4-2; abundance: .; d_gene: .; CDR3nt: TGTGCCAGCAGCGAACATCAGGGCCCCCCGTACGAGCAGTACTTC; CDR3aa: CASSEHQGPPYEQYF
j_gene: TRBJ1-1; v_gene: TRBV7-9; abundance: .; d_gene: TRBD1; CDR3nt: TGTGCCAGCAGCCTTAACAGAGGGGGCTCTTCTGAAGCTTTCTTT; CDR3aa: CASSLNRGGSSEAFF
j_gene: TRBJ1-2; v_gene: TRBV18; abundance: .; d_gene: .; CDR3nt: TGTGCCAGCTCACTGTTGGAGCGGGAAACTAACTATGGCTACACCTTC; CDR3aa: CASSLLERETNYGYTF
j_gene: TRBJ2-7; v_gene: TRBV5-5; abundance: .; d_gene: .; CDR3nt: TGTGCCAGCACCACCAGGGGAGGACAGGCTACCTACGAGCAGTACTTC; CDR3aa: CASTTRGGQATYEQYF
j_gene: TRBJ2-7; v_gene: TRBV18; abundance: .; d_gene: .; CDR3nt: TGTGCCAGCTCACATCCCGGGACAGAGCAGTACTTC; CDR3aa: CASSHPGTEQYF
j_gene: TRBJ1-6; v_gene: TRBV14; abundance: .; d_gene: .; CDR3nt: TGTGCCAGCAGCCAAGGGAAGACAGTGTATTCACCCCTCCACTTT; CDR3aa: CASSQGKTVYSPLHF
j_gene: TRBJ2-2; v_gene: TRBV27; abundance: .; d_gene: .; CDR3nt: TGTGCCAGCGGGGGCCGAATTGACACCGGGGAGCTGTTTTTT; CDR3aa: CASGGRIDTGELFF
j_gene: TRBJ1-3; v_gene: TRBV30; abundance: .; d_gene: .; CDR3nt: TGTGCCTGGACCGCCGGGAGCTCTGGAAACACCATATATTTT; CDR3aa: CAWTAGSSGNTIYF
j_gene: TRBJ1-2; v_gene: TRBV7-2; abundance: .; d_gene: .; CDR3nt: TGTGCCAGCAGCTTAGTCGAGAACTATGGCTACACCTTC; CDR3aa: CASSLVENYGYTF
j_gene: TRBJ2-7; v_gene: TRBV5-1; abundance: once; d_gene: TRBD1; CDR3nt: TGCGCCAGCAGCCCCCGGGACAGCTACGAGCAGTACTTC; CDR3aa: CASSPRDSYEQYF
j_gene: TRBJ1-2; v_gene: TRBV4-2; abundance: .; d_gene: TRBD1; CDR3nt: TGTGCCAGCAGCCAGTCGGACAGGGGGCCTTTTAACTATGGCTACACCTTC; CDR3aa: CASSQSDRGPFNYGYTF
j_gene: TRBJ2-2; v_gene: TRBV27; abundance: .; d_gene: .; CDR3nt: TGTGCCAGCAGCCTCGGACAGATCATAAACACCGGGGAGCTGTTTTTT; CDR3aa: CASSLGQIINTGELFF
j_gene: TRBJ2-5; v_gene: TRBV11-2; abundance: .; d_gene: .; CDR3nt: TGTGCCAGCAGCTTTACTCCAGAGACCCAGTACTTC; CDR3aa: CASSFTPETQYF
j_gene: TRBJ1-3; v_gene: TRBV7-2; abundance: .; d_gene: .; CDR3nt: TGTGCCAGCAGCTTAGCGCCGGGAGGAACTGGAAACACCATATATTTT; CDR3aa: CASSLAPGGTGNTIYF
j_gene: TRBJ2-7; v_gene: TRBV4-2; abundance: .; d_gene: .; CDR3nt: TGTGCCAGCAGCCAAGATCTCTCCAGCTCCTACGAGCAGTACTTC; CDR3aa: CASSQDLSSSYEQYF
j_gene: TRBJ2-7; v_gene: TRBV29-1; abundance: .; d_gene: TRBD1; CDR3nt: TGCAGCGTTGAAGATCTCCGGCCTGGACAGGGGGGCTACGAGCAGTACTTC; CDR3aa: CSVEDLRPGQGGYEQYF
j_gene: TRBJ1-1; v_gene: TRBV12-1; abundance: .; d_gene: .; CDR3nt: TGTGCCAGCAGCCTTGGAGGTGAGGACAGGGGATGTAAGGCTTTCTTT; CDR3aa: CASSLGGEDRGCKAFF
j_gene: TRBJ1-1; v_gene: TRBV27; abundance: .; d_gene: .; CDR3nt: TGTGCCAGCAGTTTATTCTCTCCCGAGGACAGTCCCCCCACTGAAGCTTTCTTT; CDR3aa: CASSLFSPEDSPPTEAFF
j_gene: TRBJ2-1; v_gene: TRBV10-3; abundance: .; d_gene: TRBD1; CDR3nt: TGTGCCATCAGCCGACAGGGGGCGGACAATGAGCAGTTCTTC; CDR3aa: CAISRQGADNEQFF
j_gene: TRBJ2-7; v_gene: TRBV25-1; abundance: medium-sized; d_gene: TRBD1; CDR3nt: TGTGCCAGCAGTCCCTTCAACAGGGGGACCTACGAGCAGTACTTC; CDR3aa: CASSPFNRGTYEQYF
j_gene: TRBJ2-1; v_gene: TRBV5-1; abundance: .; d_gene: TRBD2; CDR3nt: TGCGCCAGTAAGACTAGCGGCCACTACAATGAGCAGTTCTTC; CDR3aa: CASKTSGHYNEQFF
j_gene: TRBJ2-7; v_gene: TRBV19; abundance: few; d_gene: TRBD1; CDR3nt: TGTGCCAGTAGTATAGATGGTTGGCTCGGGACAGGGGTTACTCCTTACGAGCAGTACTTC; CDR3aa: CASSIDGWLGTGVTPYEQYF
j_gene: TRBJ1-5; v_gene: TRBV13; abundance: once; d_gene: TRBD1; CDR3nt: TGTGCCAGCAGCGTCCGGGACAGGGGGAATCAGCCCCAGCATTTT; CDR3aa: CASSVRDRGNQPQHF
j_gene: TRBJ1-4; v_gene: TRBV5-1; abundance: .; d_gene: .; CDR3nt: TGCGCCAGCAGCCCCCGCCCGGATGAAAAACTGTTTTTT; CDR3aa: CASSPRPDEKLFF
j_gene: TRBJ2-7; v_gene: TRBV7-5; abundance: .; d_gene: .; CDR3nt: TGTGCCAGAAGCCTTAGAGGGTACCCCTACGAGCAGTACTTC; CDR3aa: CARSLRGYPYEQYF
j_gene: TRBJ2-5; v_gene: TRBV7-7; abundance: .; d_gene: .; CDR3nt: TGTGCCAGCAGTTCAAATCCGGGTAGTCCAGAGACCCAGTACTTC; CDR3aa: CASSSNPGSPETQYF
j_gene: TRBJ2-1; v_gene: TRBV14; abundance: .; d_gene: .; CDR3nt: TGTGCCAGCAGCCCTACAGGACGAGCCTACAATGAGCAGTTCTTC; CDR3aa: CASSPTGRAYNEQFF
j_gene: TRBJ1-3; v_gene: TRBV18; abundance: few; d_gene: .; CDR3nt: TGTGCCAGCTCACCGGAGGGGAGCTCTGGAAACACCATATATTTT; CDR3aa: CASSPEGSSGNTIYF
j_gene: TRBJ2-7; v_gene: TRBV19; abundance: .; d_gene: .; CDR3nt: TGTGCCAGTCGCGGGTTGAAGACCTCCTACGAGCAGTACTTC; CDR3aa: CASRGLKTSYEQYF
j_gene: TRBJ1-5; v_gene: TRBV25-1; abundance: few; d_gene: TRBD1; CDR3nt: TGTGCCAGCGGTGGGACAGGGGCTAGCAATCAGCCCCAGCATTTT; CDR3aa: CASGGTGASNQPQHF
j_gene: TRBJ1-3; v_gene: TRBV7-2; abundance: .; d_gene: .; CDR3nt: TGTGCCAGCAGCTTAGTTAGGGGCCATATCGGAAACACCATATATTTT; CDR3aa: CASSLVRGHIGNTIYF
j_gene: TRBJ1-5; v_gene: TRBV5-5; abundance: .; d_gene: .; CDR3nt: TGTGCCAGCAGCTTGGGGGGCAGGGGCGTCGAACAGCCCCAGCATTTT; CDR3aa: CASSLGGRGVEQPQHF
j_gene: TRBJ2-2; v_gene: TRBV4-3; abundance: once; d_gene: TRBD2; CDR3nt: TGCGCCAGCAGCCCCCGAAGCGGGAGCTCGGGCGGGGAGCTGTTTTTT; CDR3aa: CASSPRSGSSGGELFF
j_gene: TRBJ2-7; v_gene: TRBV7-2; abundance: once; d_gene: .; CDR3nt: TGTGCCAGCAGCTTCGTCCCAATAGACGAGCAGTACTTC; CDR3aa: CASSFVPIDEQYF
j_gene: TRBJ1-4; v_gene: TRBV18; abundance: .; d_gene: .; CDR3nt: TGTGCCAGCTCACCGAACCTCGGTACAGTTAATGAAAAACTGTTTTTT; CDR3aa: CASSPNLGTVNEKLFF
j_gene: TRBJ1-2; v_gene: TRBV21-1; abundance: many; d_gene: .; CDR3nt: TGTGCCAGCAGCAAAGGAAGCAAACCTGGGGACTCTGGCTACACCTTC; CDR3aa: CASSKGSKPGDSGYTF
j_gene: TRBJ1-2; v_gene: TRBV30; abundance: .; d_gene: .; CDR3nt: TGTGCCTGGAGTTTAGGGGCTGGCTACACCTTC; CDR3aa: CAWSLGAGYTF
j_gene: TRBJ2-1; v_gene: TRBV5-8; abundance: .; d_gene: TRBD2; CDR3nt: TGTGCCAGCAGCCCCACCGGGACTAGGGACTACAATGAGCAGTTCTTC; CDR3aa: CASSPTGTRDYNEQFF
j_gene: TRBJ2-5; v_gene: TRBV5-1; abundance: .; d_gene: .; CDR3nt: TGCGCCAGCAGCTCCAGGATGACAGGCACGCCAGAGACCCAGTACTTC; CDR3aa: CASSSRMTGTPETQYF
j_gene: TRBJ2-5; v_gene: TRBV7-2; abundance: once; d_gene: .; CDR3nt: TGTGCCAGCAGCCCGACAACCAGGGGGACCCAGTACTTC; CDR3aa: CASSPTTRGTQYF